Below, 5 T cell receptor beta chains from the same sample are listed, as sequenced in a study of CD8 T cells in Susac syndrome (dated by TCRdb to the late 2010s). Libraries were constructed by the immunoSEQ multiplex PCR assay. RNA was extracted using the RNeasy kit, and roughly 0.45 to 1 ug of the RNA was reverse transcribed with random hexamers. Clones were called with MiXCR by TCRdb after fastp trimmed the public reads at Q25, and only in-frame beta chains were retained. Each CDR3 protein appears once, grouped with its most common genes and DNA. Recorded for this sample are about 80,000 distinct CDR3 sequences; 91% of them occurred a single time. The top ten clones comprise less than 0.6% of the sample. The sample comprised CD8+ T cells from PBMCs. The receptors originated from a human donor with multiple sclerosis.

This clonotype was found once. The chain combines TRBV19 with TRBJ2-1, with TRBD2 matching over 9 bases. With 7 bases clipped from V and 9 bases from J, the junction kept 1 base outside the gene matches. This CDR3 contains 11 residues. Germline-derived CDR1 and CDR2 are LNHDA and SQIVND (reference sequence). In nucleotides, the CDR3 is TGTGCCAGTACTAGCGGGATTGAGCAGTTCTTC. Encoded protein: CASTSGIEQFF.

The chain has TRBV30 and TRBJ2-5; D is possibly TRBD1 or TRBD2 (6 bases each). Germline-derived CDR1 and CDR2 are GTSNPN and SVGIG (reference sequence). Deletions cut 3 bases from V and 2 bases from J, with 19 bases between. The CDR3 consists of 16 residues. CDR3 DNA sequence: TGTGCCTGGAGGGGTTGGGGGGCGGAGGTTCAAGAGACCCAGTACTTC. Protein: CAWRGWGAEVQETQYF.

The chain combines TRBV5-6 with TRBJ2-1, with 9 bases fitting TRBD1. This CDR3 is 16 amino acids long. With V trimmed by 0 bases and J by 5 bases, 6 bases remained unmatched. Germline V CDR1 and CDR2: SGHDT, YYEEEE. The CDR3 spells CASSLVTGGSDNEQFF. Written as DNA, the CDR3 is TGTGCCAGCAGCTTGGTGACAGGGGGTAGCGACAATGAGCAGTTCTTC.

The gene calls are TRBV12-3 or TRBV12-4 and TRBJ1-1; tentative D call: TRBD1 (5 bases). Trimming took 7 bases from V and 4 from J, leaving 13 bases between them. The CDR3 is 13 amino acids. CDR3 protein: CASTPGRGTEAFF. The DNA of the CDR3 is TGTGCCAGCACCCCCGGGAGGGGCACTGAAGCTTTCTTT.

The chain has TRBV28 and TRBJ2-7, with D perhaps matching TRBD1 (6 bases). V lost 5 bases and J lost 4, with 15 bases in between. The CDR3 covers 14 residues. Per germline, CDR1 MDHEN and CDR2 SYDVKM. The chain's CDR3 is CASSGQGFQYEQYF. CDR3 bases: TGTGCCAGCAGTGGTCAGGGGTTCCAATACGAGCAGTACTTC. The complete variable domain, with remaining parts taken from reference TRBV28 and TRBJ2-7, reads DVKVTQSSRYLVKRTGEKVFLECVQDMDHENMFWYRQDPGLGLRLIYFSYDVKMKEKGDIPEGYSVSREKKERFSLILESASTNQTSMYLCASSGQGFQYEQYFGPGTRLTVT.